The rows below give T cell receptor beta chains drawn from one sample of a study of blood T cell repertoires in COVID-19. Assay: immunoSEQ multiplex PCR; the TCRdb copy retains only in-frame clones and omits some. This table has 210,000 or so clones, less than 85% appearing once. Sequencing was done on a sample of peripheral blood. These receptors originate from a man aged 45-65 years who had recovered from COVID-19. Each CDR3 is given with its conserved first and last residue. D genes are given only for firm matches. Some rows mark clone size as missing; the rest say once, few, many or name a class of expanded clone.

j_call | clone_size | d_call | v_call | cdr3_aa | cdr3_nt
TRBJ1-2 | - | TRBD1 | TRBV29-1 | CSVEGTGGYGYTF | TGCAGCGTTGAGGGTACAGGGGGCTATGGCTACACCTTC
TRBJ1-1 | many | TRBD1 | TRBV6-5 | CASSFQQGTTEAFF | TGTGCCAGCAGTTTCCAACAGGGGACCACTGAAGCTTTCTTT
TRBJ2-3 | - | - | TRBV7-3 | CASSVSDTQYF | TGTGCCAGCAGCGTATCAGATACGCAGTATTTT
TRBJ2-3 | - | - | TRBV5-1 | CVSSLYYRSSTDTQYF | TGCGTCAGCAGCTTGTACTACAGGTCTAGCACAGATACGCAGTATTTT
TRBJ1-1 | - | TRBD1 | TRBV28 | CASSPRQGAQSWNTEAFF | TGTGCCAGCAGTCCACGACAGGGGGCTCAGAGTTGGAACACTGAAGCTTTCTTT
TRBJ1-2 | - | - | TRBV7-9 | CASSLGEGYYGYTF | TGTGCCAGCAGCTTAGGGGAGGGGTACTATGGCTACACCTTC
TRBJ2-1 | few | - | TRBV6-1 | CASSETNHVNEQFF | TGTGCCAGCAGTGAGACTAACCACGTCAATGAGCAGTTCTTC
TRBJ1-1 | - | - | TRBV11-2 | CATSFGQGSEAFF | TGTGCCACCTCGTTCGGGCAGGGGTCTGAAGCTTTCTTT
TRBJ2-1 | - | - | TRBV19 | CASSYYSSSYNEQFF | TGTGCCAGCTCTTATTATAGTAGTTCCTACAATGAGCAGTTCTTC
TRBJ1-2 | few | - | TRBV9 | CASSVDETGILNYGYTF | TGTGCCAGCAGCGTAGATGAGACAGGAATACTTAACTATGGCTACACCTTC
TRBJ1-2 | few | TRBD1 | TRBV13 | CASSRTGDYGYTF | TGTGCCAGCAGCAGGACAGGCGACTATGGCTACACCTTC
TRBJ2-3 | - | - | TRBV27 | CASSLSYRLTDTQYF | TGTGCCAGCAGTTTGTCATACAGACTAACAGATACGCAGTATTTT
TRBJ1-1 | - | - | TRBV7-3 | CASSLTPRTEAFF | TGTGCCAGCAGCTTAACCCCCAGGACTGAAGCTTTCTTT
TRBJ2-7 | few | - | TRBV5-6 | CASSLAREQWLGEQYF | TGTGCCAGCAGCTTGGCCAGGGAACAGTGGTTGGGTGAGCAGTACTTC
TRBJ1-1 | - | TRBD1 | TRBV6-5 | CASSYSTGPATEAFF | TGTGCCAGCAGTTACTCGACAGGGCCCGCAACTGAAGCTTTCTTT
TRBJ2-7 | - | TRBD2 | TRBV28 | CASTLIAGAYEQYF | TGTGCCAGCACCCTAATAGCGGGAGCCTACGAGCAGTACTTC
TRBJ2-3 | - | - | TRBV7-8 | CASSLRDIKYF | TGTGCCAGCAGCTTACGGGACATAAAGTATTTT
TRBJ2-5 | - | - | TRBV5-5 | CASSLASGALREETQYF | TGTGCCAGCAGCTTGGCCTCAGGGGCCCTCCGAGAAGAGACCCAGTACTTC
TRBJ2-3 | - | - | TRBV29-1 | CSIPPLTGSTDTQYF | TGCAGCATCCCGCCCCTAACAGGGTCCACAGATACGCAGTATTTT
TRBJ2-7 | - | TRBD2 | TRBV27 | CASSRGLAGGPLSYEQYF | TGTGCCAGCAGTAGGGGACTAGCGGGAGGGCCCCTGTCCTACGAGCAGTACTTC
TRBJ2-1 | - | - | TRBV3-1/TRBV3-2 | CASSRVDEQFF | TGTGCCAGCAGCCGAGTGGATGAGCAGTTCTTC
TRBJ2-6 | - | - | TRBV5-1 | CASRPGTNSGANVLTF | TGCGCCAGCAGACCCGGGACAAACTCTGGGGCCAACGTCCTGACTTTC
TRBJ2-5 | - | - | TRBV6-5 | CASKIQAQETQYF | TGTGCCAGCAAGATACAGGCCCAAGAGACCCAGTACTTC